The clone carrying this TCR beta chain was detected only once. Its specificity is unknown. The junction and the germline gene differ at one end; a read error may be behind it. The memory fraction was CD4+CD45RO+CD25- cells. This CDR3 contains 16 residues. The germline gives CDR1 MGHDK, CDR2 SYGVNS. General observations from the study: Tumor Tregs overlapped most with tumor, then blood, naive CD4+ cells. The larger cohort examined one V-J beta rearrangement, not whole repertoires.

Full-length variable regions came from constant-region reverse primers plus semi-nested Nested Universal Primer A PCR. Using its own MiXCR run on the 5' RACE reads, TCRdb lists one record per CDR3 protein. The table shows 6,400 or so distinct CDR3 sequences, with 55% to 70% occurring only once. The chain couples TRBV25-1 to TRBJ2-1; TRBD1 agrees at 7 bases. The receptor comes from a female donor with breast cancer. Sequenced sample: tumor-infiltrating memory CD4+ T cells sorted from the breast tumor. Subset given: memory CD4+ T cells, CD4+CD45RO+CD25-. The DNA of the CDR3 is TGTGCCAGCAGTGAATATCGCAGGGGGTCCTGCAATGAGCAGTTCTTC. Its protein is CASSEYRRGSCNEQFF. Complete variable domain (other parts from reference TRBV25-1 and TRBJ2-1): EADIYQTPRYLVIGTGKKITLECSQTMGHDKMYWYQQDPGMELHLIHYSYGVNSTEKGDLSSESTVSRIRTEHFPLTLESARPSHTSQYLCASSEYRRGSCNEQFFGPGTRLTVL.